This passage covers 7 T cell receptor beta chains from one sample sequenced in a study of blood T cells in healthy people across ages. The authors ran a second PCR of 7 to 11 cycles using a sample-barcoded 5' primer and a J-beta primer mix. TCRdb reprocessed the 5' RACE reads via MiXCR and lists one record per CDR3 protein. The top ten hold around 3% of the sample, which has roughly 800,000 distinct CDR3 sequences, 20% to 30% seen once. This sample also belongs to another study, concerning T cells of mothers and their children.

Sequences were obtained from blood. These receptors originate from a boy aged 5-17 years in good health.

The table lists this clonotype with a few counts. The V gene is TRBV5-1, the J gene TRBJ2-1; 13 bases fit TRBD2. The CDR3 covers 17 residues. Germline assignment: CDR1 SGHRS and CDR2 YFSETQ. The V segment lost 1 base and the J segment 5 bases; nucleotides outside the gene matches: 6. The CDR3 nucleotides read TGCGCCAGCAGCTTGACCGGGACTAGCGGGGAAAACAATGAGCAGTTCTTC. Its protein is CASSLTGTSGENNEQFF.

This clonotype was detected only a few times. The chain carries TRBV24-1 and TRBJ1-1, with D perhaps TRBD1 (5 bases). The V gene lost 7 bases and the J gene lost 0 bases, with 8 bases spanning the gap. The CDR3 is 13 residues long. CDR1 and CDR2 (germline): KGHDR, SFDVKD. CDR3 in amino acids: CATRGGVNTEAFF. CDR3 DNA: TGTGCCACCAGGGGAGGGGTGAACACTGAAGCTTTCTTT.

In this sample, this clonotype turned up a few times. The rearrangement uses TRBV29-1 and TRBJ2-5, with D perhaps given as TRBD1 or TRBD2 (6 bases each). The CDR3 runs 15 residues. V was pared by 1 base and J by 2 bases, with 14 bases between. Germline assignment: CDR1 SQVTM and CDR2 ANQGSEA. The CDR3 is CSVEGTGRKQETQYF. CDR3 bases: TGCAGCGTTGAAGGTACAGGGAGGAAACAAGAGACCCAGTACTTC.

The chain carries TRBV20-1 and TRBJ2-3, with no clear D. Germline-derived CDR1 and CDR2 are DFQATT and SNEGSKA (reference sequence). The CDR3 sequence is 11 residues long. Trimming removed 4 bases from V and 5 bases from J, with 7 bases in between. The CDR3 reads CSANRVDTQYF. The DNA of the CDR3 is TGCAGTGCTAATAGGGTAGATACGCAGTATTTT.

V usage is TRBV7-2 and J usage is TRBJ1-2; D might be TRBD1 (6 bases). The CDR3 extends over 14 amino acids. Deletions cut 5 bases from V and 0 bases from J, with 10 bases between. Per the germline V gene, CDR1 is SGHTA and CDR2 is FQGNSA. The CDR3 reads CASSQQGSNYGYTF. DNA of the CDR3: TGTGCCAGCAGCCAACAGGGATCTAACTATGGCTACACCTTC.

The rearrangement uses TRBV9 and TRBJ1-2; 8 nucleotides align to TRBD1. V lost 0 bases, J lost 8 bases, and 12 bases stayed unmatched. This CDR3 is built from 16 residues. The germline V gene has CDR1 SGDLS and CDR2 YYNGEE. The CDR3 region has the DNA TGTGCCAGCAGCGTAGCTAACCCGACAGGGGCGCGGGGCTACACCTTC. Translation: CASSVANPTGARGYTF.

V and J are TRBV20-1 and TRBJ2-3, with D possibly matching TRBD1 (6 bases). Germline V lookup: CDR1 DFQATT, CDR2 SNEGSKA (reference sequence). Trimming left V 2 bases short and J 2 bases short, with 11 bases between. CDR3 size: 14 residues. This CDR3 reads CSARQQGPTDTQYF. The DNA of the CDR3 is TGCAGTGCTAGACAGCAGGGGCCCACAGATACGCAGTATTTT.